The sequence of this T cell receptor beta chain was determined in a study of human T cells and chemical hapten exposure. Study-level information: Cases of alopecia areata, totalis or universalis occurred in a predominantly female patient group.

This clonotype was seen a few times. V was pared by 1 base and J by 3 bases, with 8 bases between. CDR3 length equals 13 residues. The germline gives CDR1 SGHRS, CDR2 YFSETQ. Original processing notes: Sample TCR totals centred on a median of approximately 96,000, ranging about 20,000 to 750,000. TCRdb fed the RACE reads into MiXCR, producing one record per CDR3 protein. None of the V and J calls come from the authors' own analysis; TCRdb made them. The table has some 380,000 distinct CDR3 sequences, approximately 5% seen once. Specified time point: patch test 1, 2 weeks after DPC sensitization. Documented treatment: therapeutic diphenylcyclopropenone sensitization with weekly scalp DPC.

This TCR derives from a woman aged 45 to 65 with alopecia areata. Some clones in this sample may be carry-over from other donors' samples. This chain uses TRBV5-1 with TRBJ2-7; D gene unclear. The source material was whole blood, sampled in connection with sensitization to the hapten diphenylcyclopropenone (DPC). In DNA form, the CDR3 reads TGCGCCAGCAGCTTGACAGCCTTCTACGAGCAGTACTTC. Translating gives CASSLTAFYEQYF.